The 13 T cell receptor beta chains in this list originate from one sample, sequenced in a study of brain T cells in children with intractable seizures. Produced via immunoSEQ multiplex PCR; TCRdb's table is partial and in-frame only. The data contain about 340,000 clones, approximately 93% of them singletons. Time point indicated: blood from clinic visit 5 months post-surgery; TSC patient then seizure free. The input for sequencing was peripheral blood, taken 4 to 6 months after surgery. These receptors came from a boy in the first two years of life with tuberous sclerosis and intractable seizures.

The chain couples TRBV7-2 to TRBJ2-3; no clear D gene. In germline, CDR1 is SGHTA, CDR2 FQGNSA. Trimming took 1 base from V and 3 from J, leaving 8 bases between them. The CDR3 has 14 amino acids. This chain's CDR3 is CASSLEGSTDTQYF. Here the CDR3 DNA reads TGTGCCAGCAGCTTAGAAGGAAGTACAGATACGCAGTATTTT.

The CDR3 DNA is TGCGCCAGCAGCCAAGACGGGACTCCCAATCAGCCCCAGCATTTT. Amino acid sequence: CASSQDGTPNQPQHF. V gene TRBV4-1 combines with J gene TRBJ1-5; D perhaps matches TRBD1 (5 bases). CDR3 size: 15 residues. CDR1 and CDR2 (germline): MGHRA, YSYEKL. V lost 0 bases and J lost 3, with 9 bases in between.

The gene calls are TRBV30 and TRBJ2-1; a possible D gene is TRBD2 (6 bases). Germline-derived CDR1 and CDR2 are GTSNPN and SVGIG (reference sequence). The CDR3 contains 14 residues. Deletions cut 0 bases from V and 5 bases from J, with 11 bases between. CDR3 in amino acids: CAWSVVAANNEQFF. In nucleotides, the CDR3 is TGTGCCTGGAGTGTCGTAGCGGCCAACAATGAGCAGTTCTTC.

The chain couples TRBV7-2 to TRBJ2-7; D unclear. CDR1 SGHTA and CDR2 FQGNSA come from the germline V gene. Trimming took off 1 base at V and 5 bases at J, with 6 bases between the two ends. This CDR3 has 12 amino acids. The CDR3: CASSLEGNEQYF. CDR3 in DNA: TGTGCCAGCAGCTTAGAAGGGAACGAGCAGTACTTC.

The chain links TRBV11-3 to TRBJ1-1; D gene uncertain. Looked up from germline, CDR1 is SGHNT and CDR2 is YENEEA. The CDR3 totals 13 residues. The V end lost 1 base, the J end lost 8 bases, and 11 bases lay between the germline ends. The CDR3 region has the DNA TGTGCCAGCAGCTTAGTAGCAGGTCGGGAAGCTTTCTTT. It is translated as CASSLVAGREAFF.

CDR3 nucleotide sequence: TGTGCCGTCGGGGGACAGCGCTCCTACGAGCAGTACTTC. This translates into CAVGGQRSYEQYF. The genes are TRBV2 and TRBJ2-7, with D possibly TRBD1 on 7 matching bases. V was trimmed by 11 bases and J by 0 bases, leaving 14 bases between them. This CDR3 comprises 13 residues. Germline V gives CDR1 SNHLY, CDR2 FYNNEI.

The CDR3 here is CASSLGAGGASEQYF. The CDR3 DNA reads TGTGCCAGCAGCTTAGGCGCGGGAGGGGCCAGCGAGCAGTACTTC. The chain is built from TRBV7-2 and TRBJ2-7; 9 positions agree with TRBD2. The CDR3 is 15 residues long. Germline V lookup: CDR1 SGHTA, CDR2 FQGNSA. The V and J ends lost 1 base and 6 bases, in that order; junction bases with no gene match: 7.

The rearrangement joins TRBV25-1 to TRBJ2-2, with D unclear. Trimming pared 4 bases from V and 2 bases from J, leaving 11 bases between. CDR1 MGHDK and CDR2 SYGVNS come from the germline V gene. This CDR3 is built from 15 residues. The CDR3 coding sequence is TGTGCCAGCAGTGCGCGTGTACTTAACACCGGGGAGCTGTTTTTT. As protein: CASSARVLNTGELFF. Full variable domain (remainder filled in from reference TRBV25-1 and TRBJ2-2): EADIYQTPRYLVIGTGKKITLECSQTMGHDKMYWYQQDPGMELHLIHYSYGVNSTEKGDLSSESTVSRIRTEHFPLTLESARPSHTSQYLCASSARVLNTGELFFGEGSRLTVL.

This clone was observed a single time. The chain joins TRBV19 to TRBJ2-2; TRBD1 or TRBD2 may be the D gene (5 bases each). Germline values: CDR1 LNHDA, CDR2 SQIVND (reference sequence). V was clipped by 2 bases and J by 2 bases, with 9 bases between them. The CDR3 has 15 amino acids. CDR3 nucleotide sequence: TGTGCCAGTAGTATATCCGGGGACAACACCGGGGAGCTGTTTTTT. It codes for CASSISGDNTGELFF.

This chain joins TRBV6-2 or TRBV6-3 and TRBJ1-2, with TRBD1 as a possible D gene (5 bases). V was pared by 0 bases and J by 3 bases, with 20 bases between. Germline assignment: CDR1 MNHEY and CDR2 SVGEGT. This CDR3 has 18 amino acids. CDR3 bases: TGTGCCAGCAGTTACTCCGCCCGTGGGGGGACCTATCACTATGGCTACACCTTC. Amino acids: CASSYSARGGTYHYGYTF.

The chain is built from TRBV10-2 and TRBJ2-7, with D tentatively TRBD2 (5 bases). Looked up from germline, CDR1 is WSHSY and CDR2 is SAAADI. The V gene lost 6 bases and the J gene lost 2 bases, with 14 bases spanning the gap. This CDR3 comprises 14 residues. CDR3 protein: CASRQHGVTYEQYF. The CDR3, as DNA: TGCGCCAGCAGGCAACACGGGGTTACCTACGAGCAGTACTTC.

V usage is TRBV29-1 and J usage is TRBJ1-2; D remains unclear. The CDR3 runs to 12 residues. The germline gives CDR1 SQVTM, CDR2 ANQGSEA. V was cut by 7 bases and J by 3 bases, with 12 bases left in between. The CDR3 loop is CSAKATDYGYTF. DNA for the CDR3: TGCAGCGCCAAAGCGACGGACTATGGCTACACCTTC.

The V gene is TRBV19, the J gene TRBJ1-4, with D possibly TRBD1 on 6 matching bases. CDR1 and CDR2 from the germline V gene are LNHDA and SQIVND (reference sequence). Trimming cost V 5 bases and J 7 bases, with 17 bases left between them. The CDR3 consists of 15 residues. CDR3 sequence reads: CASSPRTVGAEKLFF. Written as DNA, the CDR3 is TGTGCCAGTAGTCCCCGTACGGTGGGGGCTGAAAAACTGTTTTTT.